This entry features one T cell receptor beta chain sequence. Its target antigen remains unknown. No base quality values were provided; no much bigger clone lies one nucleotide off. The library was made by multiplex PCR. For sequencing, a 454 GS FLX was employed. TCR alpha and beta CDR3 regions were amplified from mRNA by semiquantitative ARM-PCR. In ARM-PCR, tagged nested gene-specific primers were used first, and communal superprimers then performed exponential amplification. Exonuclease was used to remove the nested primers before the first-round PCR products went through the second amplification round. Amplicons were sequenced on the 454 platform, which allows rapid sequencing of millions of DNA fragments without cloning bias. An effective read was defined as a read mappable to both V and J germline segments. Under the source paper's analysis protocol: Reads were assigned to germline V, D and J segments with IRmap, which uses pyromap, a Smith-Waterman modification adapted to 454 sequencing errors. Cutoffs set at the 99th percentile of alignment scores from simulated random sequences were applied to filter D-beta assignments. The amino acids between the conserved V-segment Y[YFLI]C motif and the J-segment [FW]GXGT motif were defined as CDR3. Repertoire diversity was estimated with a compound Poisson process model previously applied to large-scale EST data. A procedure for detecting cross-contamination was used to argue that the shared CDR3s did not come from sample contamination. TCRdb reprocessed the public reads (quality trimming at Q25 with fastp, clone calling with MiXCR) and kept in-frame beta chains. Each record represents a unique CDR3 protein, reported with the most common genes and DNA among its rows. None of the V and J calls come from the authors' own analysis; TCRdb made them. The sample includes about 8,900 distinct CDR3 sequences, with roughly 54% observed a single time. The top ten constitute around 5.3% of the sample.

The CDR3, from cysteine to phenylalanine, totals 16 residues. Of the read, only the CDR3 DNA is kept; its 48 bases are in frame from base 1. CDR1 and CDR2 are read off the germline V gene as SGHRS and YFSETQ. Between the V and J ends, shortened by 0 bases and 0 bases respectively, the junction contains 10 bases. This sample is part of a study of relationships among human T cell subsets (dated by TCRdb to the early 2010s). General notes on the study: Eight distinct blood T cell populations were sequenced: pan T, CD8 cytotoxic, regulatory, Th1, Th2, naive plus transitional, activated and memory cells. Summary of the overall study and its limitations: The substantial sharing of CDR3s among Th1, Th2 and regulatory T cells was interpreted as suggesting that cell fate choices are stochastic. A CD4+CD8+ double-positive population could not be ruled out by the bead-based sorting. While more than 60% of CD8+ cytotoxic sequences came from clones with more than 100 reads, the regulatory and Th2 subsets had few clones of that kind. V, D and J usage, CDR3 length and N-nucleotide additions showed no statistically significant differences among the seven subsets.

From the CD45RA-negative fraction, anti-CD45RO beads were used to select memory T cells as CD45RA-RO+ cells. To isolate the T cell subsets, Miltenyi superparamagnetic beads coated with subset-specific monoclonal antibodies were used. All T cell populations were isolated from peripheral blood. Ficoll separation was used to obtain mononuclear cells from whole blood, after which anti-CD14 microbeads were used to deplete monocytes. The isolated cell populations were resuspended in RNAprotect reagent immediately. The chain is assembled from TRBV5-1 and TRBJ1-3; a weak D assignment points to TRBD1 (5 bases agree). The sequencing sample was made of memory T cells sorted from blood. The cell subset or site label corresponds to: CD45RA-RO+ memory T cells. The sequence derives from a man aged 35 to 55 in good health. For the CDR3, the sequence is CASSLGGSISGNTIYF. The nucleotide sequence is given as TGCGCCAGCAGCTTGGGGGGCAGTATCTCTGGAAACACCATATATTTT.